The 25 T cell receptor beta chains listed next were all sequenced from one sample in a study of Graves' ophthalmopathy and Graves' hyperthyroidism. Using RNA transcripts, the TCR beta CDR3 regions were amplified. HTBI-primed RT-PCR formed the first round, and a multiplex PCR formed the second. TCRdb processed the multiplex PCR reads anew with MiXCR; each CDR3 protein has one entry. This table holds about 740,000 distinct CDR3 sequences, about 44% found once. The sample consisted of peripheral blood. The receptors here all came from an adult man with Graves' ophthalmopathy.

This clonotype was observed many times. The chain is built from TRBV19 and TRBJ1-5; 7 bases align to TRBD1. Germline V lookup: CDR1 LNHDA, CDR2 SQIVND (reference sequence). The CDR3 spans 15 residues. J gave up 6 bases and V 0 bases, and 5 bases lay outside the gene matches. CDR3 region: CASSIEDRVGQPQHF. The DNA of the CDR3 is TGTGCCAGTAGTATAGAAGACAGGGTTGGTCAGCCCCAGCATTTT.

In the case of this clonotype: A junction boundary mismatches the germline segment, possibly from a read error. This chain joins TRBV19 and TRBJ1-3; D gene unclear. Per the germline V gene, CDR1 is LNHDA and CDR2 is SQIVND (reference sequence). The CDR3 totals 13 residues. The CDR3 DNA is TGTGCCAGTAGTATCGGTCCGGGAAGCACCATATATTTT. It is translated as CASSIGPGSTIYF.

The chain carries TRBV10-3 and TRBJ1-5, with D unresolved. The CDR3 runs 13 residues. From germline, CDR1 is ENHRY and CDR2 SYGVKD. V was cut by 4 bases and J by 3 bases, with 7 bases left in between. CDR3 amino acids: CAISGHINQPQHF. CDR3 nucleotides: TGTGCCATCAGTGGACACATCAATCAGCCCCAGCATTTT.

This clonotype appeared a few times. J is TRBJ1-1 and V is TRBV2; D is perhaps TRBD1 (5 bases). CDR3 length: 12 residues. Germline-derived CDR1 and CDR2 are SNHLY and FYNNEI. The V end lost 8 bases, the J end lost 8 bases, and 15 bases lay between the germline ends. CDR3 loop: CASSPGQSEAFF. CDR3 nucleotides: TGTGCCAGCTCACCAGGGCAGTCCGAAGCTTTCTTT.

This clonotype was seen more than once but under ten times. The rearrangement joins TRBV7-9 to TRBJ1-1; D unclear. V dropped 6 bases and J dropped 1 base, with 9 bases sitting between them. There are 13 residues in the CDR3. Germline CDR1 is SEHNR and CDR2 is FQNEAQ (reference sequence). The CDR3 here is CASRDVGNTEAFF. The CDR3 region has the DNA TGTGCCAGCAGGGACGTGGGGAACACTGAAGCTTTCTTT.

The V and J genes are TRBV2 and TRBJ2-1; 10 nucleotides agree with TRBD2. Unmatched junction bases numbered 10, after V lost 8 bases and J lost 6 bases. CDR3 length: 15 residues. Looked up from germline, CDR1 is SNHLY and CDR2 is FYNNEI. CDR3: CASGTSALILNEQFF. The CDR3 DNA reads as TGTGCCAGCGGGACTAGCGCCCTCATCCTCAATGAGCAGTTCTTC.

CDR3 DNA sequence: TGCAGTGCTATGCCGGGGGGGACAACTAATGAAAAACTGTTTTTT. Protein: CSAMPGGTTNEKLFF. The chain recombines TRBV20-1 with TRBJ1-4, with a tentative D call TRBD1 (5 bases). Trimming stripped 4 bases from V and 0 bases from J, with 12 bases between. CDR3 size: 15 residues. In germline, CDR1 is DFQATT, CDR2 SNEGSKA (reference sequence).

There are a few counts of this clonotype. The CDR3: CASSRDGLTEAFF. DNA of the CDR3: TGTGCCAGCAGTCGAGACGGCCTCACTGAAGCTTTCTTT. The rearrangement uses TRBV6-5 and TRBJ1-1, with D hard to call. V shed 5 bases and J shed 4 bases, with 11 bases lying between them. The CDR3 covers 13 residues. Germline V gives CDR1 MNHEY, CDR2 SVGAGI.

Remarks on this clonotype: A single base separates this from a much larger clone, so it may be a read error. The chain carries TRBV20-1 and TRBJ2-5, with D tentatively TRBD2 (6 bases). CDR3 length: 14 amino acids. Germline V gene data show CDR1 as DFQATT and CDR2 as SNEGSKA (reference sequence). CDR3 protein: CSARASGLQETRYF. CDR3 DNA: TGCAGTGCTAGGGCCAGCGGGCTCCAAGAGACCCGGTACTTC.

The chain is built from TRBV6-1 and TRBJ1-1, with 8 bases that match TRBD1. In germline, CDR1 is MNHNS, CDR2 SASEGT. V was pared by 8 bases and J by 2 bases, with 4 bases of the junction left unmatched. The CDR3 consists of 13 residues. The CDR3 DNA is TGTGCCAGCGTCAGGGGGCTTAACACTGAAGCTTTCTTT. Translated: CASVRGLNTEAFF.

This clonotype has a count of ten or more. The chain uses TRBV10-2 and TRBJ2-2; TRBD2 matches at 7 bases. The CDR3 is 15 residues long. CDR1 and CDR2 (germline): WSHSY, SAAADI. Unmatched junction bases numbered 8, after V lost 7 bases and J lost 3 bases. CDR3 in DNA: TGCGCCAGCAATGGCGGGAGTGTCTACACCGGGGAGCTGTTTTTT. Encoded protein: CASNGGSVYTGELFF.

CDR3 in DNA: TGCGCCAGCAGCCCCTTTGCAGGGGGCTCGGAGACCCAGTACTTC. Its translation is CASSPFAGGSETQYF. The V and J genes are TRBV4-1 and TRBJ2-5, with 8 bases that match TRBD1. The CDR3 is 15 residues long. V shed 4 bases and J 5 bases; nucleotides not matched to a gene: 9. Per the germline V gene, CDR1 is MGHRA and CDR2 is YSYEKL.

As for this clonotype: A read error may explain this, as a much larger clone is one base away. The CDR3 does not end in the conserved phenylalanine or tryptophan, so this is likely a read error. The limits of the CDR3 on the DNA are not certain, so only TCRdb's listed CDR3 is given. The chain uses TRBV2 and TRBJ1-5; TRBD1, the D gene given by the table, was not confirmed from the DNA. Termini included, the CDR3 measures 13 amino acids. The germline V gene encodes CDR1 SNHLY and CDR2 FYNNEI. CDR3 region: CASRGHMNQPPHS.

V and J are TRBV10-3 and TRBJ1-2; D is possibly TRBD1 (6 bases). V lost 10 bases, J lost 2 bases, and 17 bases lay in between. The CDR3 runs 14 residues. From germline, CDR1 is ENHRY and CDR2 SYGVKD. The CDR3 spells CASRLGGGNYGYTF. CDR3 DNA sequence: TGTGCCAGCAGGTTAGGGGGGGGGAACTATGGCTACACCTTC.

Ten or more counts support this clonotype. This chain joins TRBV7-9 and TRBJ2-5, with 7 bases aligning to TRBD1. The CDR3 runs to 12 residues. The junction had 2 bases not matched to a gene; V was cut back by 7 bases and J by 3 bases. Germline CDR1 SEHNR, CDR2 FQNEAQ (reference sequence). This chain's CDR3 is CASTGTEETQYF. CDR3 bases: TGTGCCAGCACAGGGACAGAAGAGACCCAGTACTTC.

This clonotype appeared many times. The chain links TRBV5-8 to TRBJ1-2; a possible D gene is TRBD1 (5 bases). The germline CDR1 and CDR2 sequences are SGHTS and YDEGEE. The V end was cut by 3 bases, the J end by 7 bases, with 16 bases between. CDR3 length equals 14 residues. The CDR3 coding sequence is TGTGCCAGCAGCTCGCAGCAGGGAGTTGGTGGCTACACCTTC. This translates into CASSSQQGVGGYTF.

The chain employs TRBV6-5 and TRBJ2-7; D is ambiguous. Germline V gene sequence: CDR1 MNHEY, CDR2 SVGAGI. CDR3 length: 14 residues. Trimming shortened V by 10 bases and J by 0 bases, and 16 bases separated the two germline ends. CDR3 protein: CATRVTQASYEQYF. CDR3 bases: TGTGCCACTAGAGTAACCCAGGCCTCCTACGAGCAGTACTTC.

This clonotype was seen many times. The DNA for the CDR3 is TGTGCCAGCAGTTTCACAGGGGGCAATTCACCCCTCCACTTT. Protein product: CASSFTGGNSPLHF. The chain couples TRBV12-3 or TRBV12-4 to TRBJ1-6; 9 nucleotides align to TRBD1. V lost 3 bases to trimming and J lost 7 bases; unmatched junction nucleotides: 1. CDR3 length: 14 residues.

Only a few counts were recorded for this clonotype. This chain links TRBV7-9 with TRBJ2-7; no firm D call. The CDR3 runs 14 residues. V lost 1 base to trimming and J lost 5 bases, with 12 bases between them. Germline values: CDR1 SEHNR, CDR2 FQNEAQ (reference sequence). In DNA, the CDR3 is TGTGCCAGCAGCTTAGATGTATCTCGCCACGAGCAGTACTTC. Translating gives CASSLDVSRHEQYF.

The chain employs TRBV20-1 and TRBJ1-4; 9 bases fit TRBD1. V lost 3 bases to trimming and J lost 0 bases; unmatched junction nucleotides: 14. CDR3 length: 19 amino acids. Germline V CDR1 and CDR2: DFQATT, SNEGSKA (reference sequence). The CDR3 spells CSASQSHGTGIATNEKLFF. The CDR3 nucleotides read TGCAGTGCTAGTCAGAGTCATGGGACAGGGATTGCAACTAATGAAAAACTGTTTTTT.

Details on this clonotype: A much larger clone sits a single nucleotide away, making a read error possible. V is TRBV19 and J is TRBJ1-5; D uncertain. The germline CDR1 and CDR2 sequences are LNHDA and SQIVND (reference sequence). The CDR3 spans 15 residues. In DNA, the CDR3 is TGTGCCAGTAGCCCCAGACGAGGCGGCAATCAGCCCAAGCATTTT. This sequence encodes CASSPRRGGNQPKHF.

The gene calls are TRBV20-1 and TRBJ2-7, with TRBD2 matching over 8 bases. CDR3 length: 15 amino acids. Losses at the gene ends were 0 bases for V and 0 bases for J; bases not matched to a gene: 4. The germline CDR1 and CDR2 sequences are DFQATT and SNEGSKA (reference sequence). CDR3 region: CSARDPSGGSYEQYF. CDR3 bases: TGCAGTGCTAGAGATCCCAGCGGGGGCTCCTACGAGCAGTACTTC.

As for this clonotype: This may be a read error: a much more frequent sequence differs by one nucleotide. The CDR3 protein is CASNYDEQETQYF. The CDR3 DNA reads TGTGCCAGCAACTACGACGAGCAAGAGACCCAGTACTTC. This chain connects TRBV7-3 to TRBJ2-5; D ambiguous. The CDR3 is 13 amino acids. The V and J ends lost 7 bases and 2 bases respectively, with 11 bases between them. Germline CDR1 reads SGHTA; CDR2 reads FQGTGA.

This clonotype was detected a few times. Relative to the germline gene, one junction end is altered; a read error may explain this. The chain recombines TRBV7-9 with TRBJ1-5; D possibly corresponds to TRBD1 (6 bases). Germline lookup yields CDR1 SEHNR and CDR2 FQNEAQ (reference sequence). The CDR3 loop spans 14 amino acids. This CDR3 is CASSPTGAHQPQHF. CDR3 nucleotide sequence: TGCGCCAGCAGCCCTACGGGGGCCCACCAGCCCCAGCATTTT.

The chain uses TRBV10-3 and TRBJ1-2; D is ambiguous. From germline, CDR1 is ENHRY and CDR2 SYGVKD. There are 13 residues in the CDR3. Trimming stripped 6 bases from V and 8 bases from J, with 16 bases between. This CDR3 reads CAISLDGSRGYTF. Here the CDR3 DNA reads TGTGCCATCAGCCTGGACGGTTCTAGGGGCTACACCTTC.